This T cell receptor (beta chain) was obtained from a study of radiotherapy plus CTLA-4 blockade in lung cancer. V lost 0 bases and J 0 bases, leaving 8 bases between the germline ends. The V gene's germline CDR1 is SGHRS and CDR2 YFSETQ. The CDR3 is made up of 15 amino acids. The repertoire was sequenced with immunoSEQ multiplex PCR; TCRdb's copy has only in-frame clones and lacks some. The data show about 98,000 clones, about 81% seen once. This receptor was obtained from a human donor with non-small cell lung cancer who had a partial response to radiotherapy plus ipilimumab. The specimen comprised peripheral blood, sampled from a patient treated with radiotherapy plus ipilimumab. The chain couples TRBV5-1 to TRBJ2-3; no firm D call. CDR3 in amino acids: CASSLGAPSTDTQYF. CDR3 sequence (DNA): TGCGCCAGCAGCTTGGGGGCCCCGAGCACAGATACGCAGTATTTT.